This TCR beta chain was identified in a study of T cells after posttransplantation cyclophosphamide. The CDR3 is made up of 13 amino acids. Germline V gives CDR1 SGHKS, CDR2 YYEKEE (reference sequence). V lost 3 bases and J 3 bases, leaving 9 bases between the germline ends. The protocol was immunoSEQ multiplex PCR, while the TCRdb copy is restricted to in-frame clones and leaves out a portion. The sample records about 18,000 clones, 75% to 90% being singletons. The chain recombines TRBV5-5 with TRBJ1-2; unclear D gene. Specimen: memory CD4+ T cells sorted from blood. The origin of this receptor is a man younger than 40 in good health and a related stem cell transplant donor. CDR3 loop: CASSSGSDYGYTF. Written as DNA, the CDR3 is TGTGCCAGCAGCTCCGGAAGCGACTATGGCTACACCTTC. Full variable domain (outside the CDR3, taken from reference TRBV5-5 and TRBJ1-2): DAGVTQSPTHLIKTRGQQVTLRCSPISGHKSVSWYQQVLGQGPQFIFQYYEKEERGRGNFPDRFSARQFPNYSSELNVNALLLGDSALYLCASSSGSDYGYTFGSGTRLTVV.